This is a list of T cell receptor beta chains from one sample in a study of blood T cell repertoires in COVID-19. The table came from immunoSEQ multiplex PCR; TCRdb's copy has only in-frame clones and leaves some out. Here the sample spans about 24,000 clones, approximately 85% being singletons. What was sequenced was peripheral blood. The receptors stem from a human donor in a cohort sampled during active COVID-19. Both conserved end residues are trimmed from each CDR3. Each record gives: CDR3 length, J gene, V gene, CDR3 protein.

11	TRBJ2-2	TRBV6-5	ASSQENTGELF
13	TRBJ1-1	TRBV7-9	ASSLAGRKNTEAF
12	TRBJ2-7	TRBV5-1	ASRGQGIIYEQY
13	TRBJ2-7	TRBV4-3	ASSQDEDSSYEQY
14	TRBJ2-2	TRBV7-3	ASSPSQGGHGGELF
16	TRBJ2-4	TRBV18	ASSPLQTVGGAKNIQY
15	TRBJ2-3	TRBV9	ASSVVGGGAQTDTQY
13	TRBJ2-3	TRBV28	ASSIGTVSTDTQY
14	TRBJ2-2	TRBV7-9	ASSLGRDSIPGELF
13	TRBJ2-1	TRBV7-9	ASSFPLSSGNEQF
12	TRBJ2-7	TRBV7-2	ASSLGLAGVEQY
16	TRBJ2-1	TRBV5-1	ASSLVLVAGGLSYEQF
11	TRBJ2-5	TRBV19	ASSMGQGRTQY
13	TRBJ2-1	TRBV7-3	ASSRAGGSYNEQF
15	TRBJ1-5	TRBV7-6	ASSSSLGTGVNQPQH
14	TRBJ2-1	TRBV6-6	ASSWGGTATHNEQF
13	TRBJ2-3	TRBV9	ASTTLGGNTDTQY